What follows are 25 T cell receptor beta chains derived from one specimen sequenced in a study of shared clonotypes between healthy human individuals. Repertoires were generated with immunoSEQ multiplex PCR, while TCRdb's copy carries only in-frame clones and drops some. Of fewer than 650,000 clones listed, 70% to 80% are singletons. Input material: PBMCs. Receptors originate from a middle-aged woman in good health. Some clones in this sample may be carry-over from other donors' samples.

As concerns this clone: Within the sample, other DNA sequences also encode this same CDR3. The chain has TRBV5-5 and TRBJ2-7, with 13 positions matching TRBD2. This CDR3 is 14 amino acids long. Germline V lookup: CDR1 SGHKS, CDR2 YYEKEE (reference sequence). With 4 bases clipped from V and 4 bases from J, the junction kept 2 bases outside the gene matches. The CDR3 loop reads CASSPGLAGYEQYF. The CDR3 DNA is TGTGCCAGCAGCCCGGGACTAGCGGGGTACGAGCAGTACTTC.

The chain recombines TRBV6-5 with TRBJ1-5; the D is unclear. With 10 bases removed from V and 0 bases from J, the gap between germline ends came to 16 bases. Per the germline V gene, CDR1 is MNHEY and CDR2 is SVGAGI. CDR3 size: 15 residues. DNA for the CDR3: TGTGCCACAAAAGGGTCGGGGTATAGCAATCAGCCCCAGCATTTT. Its protein product is CATKGSGYSNQPQHF.

This clone was detected only once. J is TRBJ1-1 and V is TRBV5-1; D is unresolved. The CDR3 sequence is 13 residues long. V lost 2 bases, J lost 1 base, and 6 bases lay in between. Germline V CDR1 and CDR2: SGHRS, YFSETQ. The CDR3 nucleotides read TGCGCCAGCAGCTTTTTCAGGAACACTGAAGCTTTCTTT. As protein: CASSFFRNTEAFF.

CDR3 DNA sequence: TGTGCCAGCAGCGTAGGGACAGGGGGATCTGGTGAGACCCAGTACTTC. Its translation: CASSVGTGGSGETQYF. V gene TRBV9 combines with J gene TRBJ2-5; 10 nucleotides agree with TRBD1. The CDR3 has 16 amino acids. V lost 0 bases to trimming and J lost 5 bases; unmatched junction nucleotides: 7. Germline-derived CDR1 and CDR2 are SGDLS and YYNGEE.

The chain combines TRBV7-2 with TRBJ1-2; D might be TRBD1 (5 bases). There are 13 residues in the CDR3. V dropped 3 bases and J dropped 3 bases, with 8 bases sitting between them. CDR1 is SGHTA, CDR2 FQGNSA, per germline. CDR3 in DNA: TGTGCCAGCAGCTTTGGGGGGGACTATGGCTACACCTTC. It encodes CASSFGGDYGYTF.

V gene TRBV30 combines with J gene TRBJ1-1; 7 bases map to TRBD1. The CDR3 is 15 amino acids. The germline V gene has CDR1 GTSNPN and CDR2 SVGIG (reference sequence). The V gene end was trimmed by 3 bases and the J gene end by 7 bases; junction bases not matched to a gene: 14. The CDR3 is CAWSELAGGGVEAFF. CDR3 DNA: TGTGCCTGGAGCGAGTTGGCAGGGGGAGGCGTTGAAGCTTTCTTT.

This chain's CDR3 is CASSIDRGGGTEAFF. The DNA of the CDR3 is TGCGCCAGCAGCATCGACAGGGGTGGGGGCACTGAAGCTTTCTTT. The V gene is TRBV5-1, the J gene TRBJ1-1; 8 bases are a match to TRBD1. The CDR3 has 15 amino acids. Trimming removed 4 bases from V and 4 bases from J; junction bases left unmatched: 9. Germline lookup yields CDR1 SGHRS and CDR2 YFSETQ.

V and J are TRBV5-8 and TRBJ2-7; D is unclear. With 1 base removed from V and 0 bases from J, the gap between germline ends came to 5 bases. This CDR3 has 13 amino acids. Per the germline V gene, CDR1 is SGHTS and CDR2 is YDEGEE. DNA of the CDR3: TGTGCCAGCAGCTTGCGGAGCTCCTACGAGCAGTACTTC. As protein: CASSLRSSYEQYF.

The V gene is TRBV5-4, the J gene TRBJ2-7; TRBD2 might be the D (5 bases). Germline CDR1 reads SGHNT; CDR2 reads YYREEE (reference sequence). Trimming took off 4 bases at V and 2 bases at J, with 16 bases between the two ends. This CDR3 is 15 amino acids long. The CDR3 loop is CASSTDYHPTYEQYF. Here the CDR3 DNA reads TGTGCCAGCAGCACAGACTACCATCCTACCTACGAGCAGTACTTC.

This clone was seen only once. This rearrangement joins TRBV9 to TRBJ1-1; D remains ambiguous. This CDR3 comprises 13 residues. Germline assignment: CDR1 SGDLS and CDR2 YYNGEE. V was clipped by 0 bases and J by 2 bases, with 5 bases between them. DNA for the CDR3: TGTGCCAGCAGCGTAGCTACCAACACTGAAGCTTTCTTT. It is translated as CASSVATNTEAFF.

This chain links TRBV6-1 with TRBJ2-2, with 9 bases identical to TRBD2. Germline lookup yields CDR1 MNHNS and CDR2 SASEGT. The CDR3 is made up of 15 amino acids. Trimming at V came to 6 bases and at J to 3 bases, leaving 5 bases not matched to a gene. The CDR3 spells CASSGTSFDTGELFF. The DNA for the CDR3 is TGTGCCAGCAGCGGGACTAGCTTTGACACCGGGGAGCTGTTTTTT.

The V gene is TRBV27, the J gene TRBJ2-2; no firm D call. CDR3 length: 15 amino acids. Germline lookup yields CDR1 MNHEY and CDR2 SMNVEV (reference sequence). V dropped 2 bases and J dropped 6 bases, with 13 bases sitting between them. The CDR3: CASSLVGRWAGELFF. CDR3 bases: TGTGCCAGCAGTTTAGTGGGAAGGTGGGCCGGGGAGCTGTTTTTT.

The chain joins TRBV13 to TRBJ2-1; D is unclear. Germline V lookup: CDR1 PRHDT, CDR2 FYEKMQ (reference sequence). V was trimmed by 4 bases and J by 7 bases, leaving 14 bases between them. This CDR3 comprises 14 residues. DNA of the CDR3: TGTGCCAGCAGCTCCCGACGGTCCTCAAATGAGCAGTTCTTC. Its translation: CASSSRRSSNEQFF.

The rearrangement links TRBV15 to TRBJ2-3; D unclear. The CDR3 has 15 residues. The germline gives CDR1 LNHNV, CDR2 YYDKDF (reference sequence). Trimming cost V 2 bases and J 2 bases, with 11 bases left between them. The CDR3 protein is CATSRNTGLTDTQYF. The CDR3 DNA follows: TGTGCCACCAGCAGAAACACGGGCCTCACAGATACGCAGTATTTT.

Concerning this clone: With only one base between it and a far larger clone, this is likely a read error. The sample carries other DNA sequences with the same CDR3. The chain recombines TRBV7-9 with TRBJ1-5; tentative D call: TRBD1 (6 bases). V lost 1 base and J lost 1, with 17 bases in between. Germline V gene sequence: CDR1 SEHNR, CDR2 FQNEAQ (reference sequence). This CDR3 region has 18 residues. CDR3 amino acids: CASSLVGGGLTSNQPQHF. The CDR3 DNA sequence: TGTGCCAGCAGCTTAGTAGGAGGGGGACTTACGAGCAATCAGCCCCAGCATTTT.

Concerning this clone: The same CDR3 is also encoded by other DNA sequences in this sample. The V and J genes are TRBV18 and TRBJ1-5, with a tentative D call TRBD1 (5 bases). The germline V and J ends were trimmed by 2 bases and 4 bases, with 9 bases remaining between them. CDR3 length: 14 residues. Germline V gives CDR1 KGHSH, CDR2 LQKENI. The CDR3 nucleotides are TGTGCCAGCTCACCAGGCGGGGGGAATCAGCCCCAGCATTTT. This sequence encodes CASSPGGGNQPQHF.

The CDR3 DNA reads as TGTGCCAGTAGTCTCGACAGGGGATGGCCCCAGCATTTT. Protein: CASSLDRGWPQHF. The chain joins TRBV19 to TRBJ1-5; 8 bases match TRBD1. The germline CDR1 and CDR2 sequences are LNHDA and SQIVND (reference sequence). Germline trimming cut 5 bases from V and 9 bases from J; bases unmatched to any gene: 6. The CDR3 totals 13 residues.

With regard to this clone: One base separates it from a far larger clone, so it is likely a read error. The chain recombines TRBV11-2 with TRBJ2-7; 8 positions agree with TRBD2. The CDR3 loop spans 14 amino acids. From germline, CDR1 is SGHAT and CDR2 FQNNGV. The CDR3 sequence: CANSLPGTSYEQYF. DNA for the CDR3: TGTGCCAACAGCTTACCCGGGACTAGCTACGAGCAGTACTTC.

The chain employs TRBV28 and TRBJ1-2; no firm D call. The V gene lost 4 bases and the J gene lost 7 bases, with 16 bases spanning the gap. The germline V gene has CDR1 MDHEN and CDR2 SYDVKM. There are 14 residues in the CDR3. The CDR3 loop reads CASSSPGGSAGYTF. CDR3 DNA: TGTGCCAGCAGTTCACCGGGTGGGTCGGCTGGCTACACCTTC.

V usage is TRBV28 and J usage is TRBJ2-7, with 7 bases aligning to TRBD2. In germline, CDR1 is MDHEN, CDR2 SYDVKM. The CDR3 spans 15 residues. J gave up 1 base and V 8 bases, and 11 bases lay outside the gene matches. The CDR3 region has the DNA TGTGCCAGCGGTGCGGGGAGGGAGCGTTCCTACGAGCAGTACTTC. As protein: CASGAGRERSYEQYF.

The table lists this clone with a count of one. The CDR3 loop reads CASRPSQESYEQYF. The DNA for the CDR3 is TGTGCCAGCAGACCGTCACAGGAATCCTACGAGCAGTACTTC. The gene calls are TRBV27 and TRBJ2-7; TRBD1 might be the D (5 bases). Germline V gene data show CDR1 as MNHEY and CDR2 as SMNVEV (reference sequence). Trimming took off 6 bases at V and 1 base at J, with 13 bases between the two ends. The CDR3 consists of 14 residues.

This chain connects TRBV7-2 to TRBJ1-3; no firm D call. The V gene's germline CDR1 is SGHTA and CDR2 FQGNSA. The ends were cut back, 2 bases at V and 0 bases at J, with 14 bases in the middle. This CDR3 contains 17 residues. The CDR3 DNA reads TGTGCCAGCAGCTTATATCACAGAACTTCCTCTGGAAACACCATATATTTT. It encodes CASSLYHRTSSGNTIYF. The full variable domain, in which reference TRBV7-2 and TRBJ1-3 provide the parts outside the CDR3, is GAGVSQSPSNKVTEKGKDVELRCDPISGHTALYWYRQSLGQGLEFLIYFQGNSAPDKSGLPSDRFSAERTGGSVSTLTIQRTQQEDSAVYLCASSLYHRTSSGNTIYFGEGSWLTVV.

V usage is TRBV4-2 and J usage is TRBJ1-3; D gene uncertain. Germline lookup yields CDR1 LGHNA and CDR2 YNFKEQ. V shed 0 bases and J shed 0 bases, with 9 bases lying between them. This CDR3 contains 16 residues. Here the CDR3 reads CASSQDTRDSGNTIYF. CDR3 coding DNA: TGTGCCAGCAGCCAAGATACTAGGGACTCTGGAAACACCATATATTTT.

V and J are TRBV7-9 and TRBJ2-5; D is undetermined. The CDR3 sequence is 15 residues long. Trimming cost V 1 base and J 1 base, with 10 bases left between them. The germline CDR1 and CDR2 sequences are SEHNR and FQNEAQ (reference sequence). For the CDR3, the DNA is TGTGCCAGCAGCTTAGGATTCAGCCGCCAAGAGACCCAGTACTTC. This gives the protein CASSLGFSRQETQYF.

The V call is TRBV10-3, the J call TRBJ2-7; D is unresolved. This CDR3 is built from 13 residues. Germline CDR1 ENHRY, CDR2 SYGVKD. Trimming pared 5 bases from V and 1 base from J, leaving 9 bases between. The CDR3 protein is CAISTEFSYEQYF. The CDR3 DNA reads TGTGCCATCAGTACAGAATTTTCCTACGAGCAGTACTTC.